This T cell receptor (beta chain) originates from a study of spatial heterogeneity in lung cancer. About the study: Beta-chain sequences were consistently detected more often than alpha-chain sequences. Each unique TCR and UMI combination was seen more than ten times on average in raw reads.

This clonotype was found many times. Specified time point: sample taken at primary tumor resection. Whole RNA was taken from tumor, nontumor lung or frozen PBMC; it was then sequenced unsorted. Donation came from over 60 patients with untreated early-stage non-small cell lung cancer. V was cut by 6 bases and J by 1 base, with 18 bases left in between. Per germline, CDR1 PRHDT and CDR2 FYEKMQ (reference sequence). The CDR3 consists of 17 residues. Unique molecular identifiers tagged every individual TCR cDNA molecule. TCRdb re-called the 5' RACE reads with MiXCR, one entry per CDR3 protein. The repertoire has under 75,000 distinct CDR3 sequences, roughly 13% of them found once; the top ten carry over 5.5%.

This specimen was PBMCs, taken at surgery. V is TRBV13 and J is TRBJ2-2; perhaps TRBD2 as D (6 bases). The origin of this receptor is a male donor with early-stage non-small cell lung cancer. CDR3 loop: CASSPGGLTQNTGELFF. CDR3 DNA sequence: TGTGCCAGCAGTCCAGGCGGACTAACCCAGAACACCGGGGAGCTGTTTTTT.